This T cell receptor beta chain was identified in a study of control samples from healthy donors and cancer patients. Germline CDR1 and CDR2: SGHVS and FQNEAQ. The CDR3 runs 14 residues. V was shortened by 1 base and J by 1 base, with 7 bases between the two germline ends. TCRdb's table, derived via immunoSEQ multiplex PCR, lists solely in-frame clones and lacks some. The data show approximately 150,000 clones, 85% to 90% seen once. The source of this sequence is a man younger than 35 in good health. The material sequenced was blood. This chain uses TRBV7-8 with TRBJ1-1; D not resolved. CDR3 protein: CASSLVTGNTEAFF. The CDR3 DNA reads TGTGCCAGCAGCTTAGTTACGGGGAACACTGAAGCTTTCTTT. The whole variable domain, remainder taken from reference TRBV7-8 and TRBJ1-1, is GAGVSQSPRYKVAKRGQDVALRCDPISGHVSLFWYQQALGQGPEFLTYFQNEAQLDKSGLPSDRFFAERPEGSVSTLKIQRTQQEDSAVYLCASSLVTGNTEAFFGQGTRLTVV.